This T cell receptor (beta chain) comes out of a study of blood T cell repertoires in COVID-19. In the study overall: Whether acute or convalescent, the COVID-19 samples came from the United States, Italy and Spain.

This CDR3 has 17 amino acids. V lost 9 bases to trimming and J lost 0 bases; unmatched junction nucleotides: 11. The germline CDR1 and CDR2 sequences are KGHDR and SFDVKD. In the authors' methods: Nucleated cell counts were estimated from reference gene primer amplification. TCRdb's copy holds only in-frame clones and misses some; the assay was immunoSEQ multiplex PCR. V and J calls and clone size are given by that table; D and trimming were obtained from the DNA. The profile shows roughly 200,000 clones, 88% of them singletons. The chain combines TRBV24-1 with TRBJ1-5; 9 nucleotides align to TRBD1. The sequenced sample consisted of peripheral blood. The sequence was obtained from a man between 18 and 29 years old with active or convalescent COVID-19. The CDR3 region has the DNA TGTGCCACCTCTACAGGACAGGGGAAATATAGCAATCAGCCCCAGCATTTT. This gives the protein CATSTGQGKYSNQPQHF.